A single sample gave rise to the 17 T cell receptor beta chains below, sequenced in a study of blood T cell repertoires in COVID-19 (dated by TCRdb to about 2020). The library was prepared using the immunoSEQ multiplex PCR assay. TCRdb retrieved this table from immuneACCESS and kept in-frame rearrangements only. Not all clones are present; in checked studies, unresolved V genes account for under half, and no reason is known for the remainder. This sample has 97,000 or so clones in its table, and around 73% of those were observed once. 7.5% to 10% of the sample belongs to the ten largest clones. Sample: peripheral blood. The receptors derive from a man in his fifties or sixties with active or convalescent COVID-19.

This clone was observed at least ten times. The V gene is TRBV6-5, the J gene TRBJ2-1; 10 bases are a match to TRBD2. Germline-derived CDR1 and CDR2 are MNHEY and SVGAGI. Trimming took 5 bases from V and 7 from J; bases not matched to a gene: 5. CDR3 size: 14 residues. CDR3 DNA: TGTGCCAGCAGTACCGGACTAGCGGTAAATGAGCAGTTCTTC. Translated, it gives CASSTGLAVNEQFF.

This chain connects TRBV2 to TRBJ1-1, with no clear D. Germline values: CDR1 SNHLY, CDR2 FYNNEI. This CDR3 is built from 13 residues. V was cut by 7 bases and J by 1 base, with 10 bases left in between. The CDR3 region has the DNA TGTGCCAGCACCTCCGCAGGGAACACTGAAGCTTTCTTT. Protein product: CASTSAGNTEAFF. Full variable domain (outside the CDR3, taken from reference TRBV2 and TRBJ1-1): EPEVTQTPSHQVTQMGQEVILRCVPISNHLYFYWYRQILGQKVEFLVSFYNNEISEKSEIFDDQFSVERPDGSNFTLKIRSTKLEDSAMYFCASTSAGNTEAFFGQGTRLTVV.

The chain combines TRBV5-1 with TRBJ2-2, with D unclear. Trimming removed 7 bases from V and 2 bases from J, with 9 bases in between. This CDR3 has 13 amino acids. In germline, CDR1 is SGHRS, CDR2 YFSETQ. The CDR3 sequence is CASALSNTGELFF. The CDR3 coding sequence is TGCGCCAGCGCTCTATCAAACACCGGGGAGCTGTTTTTT. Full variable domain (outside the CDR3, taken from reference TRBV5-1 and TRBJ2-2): KAGVTQTPRYLIKTRGQQVTLSCSPISGHRSVSWYQQTPGQGLQFLFEYFSETQRNKGNFPGRFSGRQFSNSRSEMNVSTLELGDSALYLCASALSNTGELFFGEGSRLTVL.

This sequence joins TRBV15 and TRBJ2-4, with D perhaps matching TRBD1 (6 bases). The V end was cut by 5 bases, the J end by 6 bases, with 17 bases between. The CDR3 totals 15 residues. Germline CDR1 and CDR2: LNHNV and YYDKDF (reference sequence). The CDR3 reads CATSGGQIYGNIQYF. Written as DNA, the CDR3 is TGTGCCACCAGCGGAGGACAGATTTATGGAAACATTCAGTACTTC.

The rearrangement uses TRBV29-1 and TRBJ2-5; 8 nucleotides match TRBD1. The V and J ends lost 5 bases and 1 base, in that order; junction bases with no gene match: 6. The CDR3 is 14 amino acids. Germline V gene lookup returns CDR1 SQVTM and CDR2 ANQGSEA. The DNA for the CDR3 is TGCAGCGTTCCTCGCGGACAGGGCCAAGAGACCCAGTACTTC. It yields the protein CSVPRGQGQETQYF.

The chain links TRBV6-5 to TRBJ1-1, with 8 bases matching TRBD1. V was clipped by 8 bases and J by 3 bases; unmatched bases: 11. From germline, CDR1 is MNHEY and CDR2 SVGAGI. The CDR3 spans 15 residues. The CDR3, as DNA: TGTGCCAGCGGTCTGAGGGACAGGAGGTACACTGAAGCTTTCTTT. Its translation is CASGLRDRRYTEAFF.

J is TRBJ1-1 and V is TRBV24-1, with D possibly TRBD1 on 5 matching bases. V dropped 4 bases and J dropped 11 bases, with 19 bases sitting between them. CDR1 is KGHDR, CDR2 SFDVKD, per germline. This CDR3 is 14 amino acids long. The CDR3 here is CATSDPGGRSGAFF. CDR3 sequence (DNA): TGTGCCACCAGTGACCCTGGGGGGAGGAGTGGGGCTTTCTTT.

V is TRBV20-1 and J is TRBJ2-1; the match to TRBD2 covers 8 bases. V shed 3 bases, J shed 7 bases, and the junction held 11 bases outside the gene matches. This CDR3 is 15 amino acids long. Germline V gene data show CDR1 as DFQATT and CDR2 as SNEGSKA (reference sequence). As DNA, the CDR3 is TGCAGTGCTAGTGTGTCCAGCGGGAGATCAAATGAGCAGTTCTTC. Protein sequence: CSASVSSGRSNEQFF.

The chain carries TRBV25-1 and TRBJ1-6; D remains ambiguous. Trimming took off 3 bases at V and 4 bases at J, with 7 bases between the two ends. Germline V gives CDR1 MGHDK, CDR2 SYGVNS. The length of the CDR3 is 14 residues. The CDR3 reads CASSDVAYNSPLHF. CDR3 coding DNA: TGTGCCAGCAGTGACGTGGCTTATAATTCACCCCTCCACTTT.

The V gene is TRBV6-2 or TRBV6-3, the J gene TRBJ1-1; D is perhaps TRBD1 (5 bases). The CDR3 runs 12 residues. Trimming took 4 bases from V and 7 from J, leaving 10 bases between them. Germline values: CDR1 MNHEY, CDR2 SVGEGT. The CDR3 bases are TGTGCCAGCAGTTGGGGGGGGAGTGAAGCTTTCTTT. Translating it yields CASSWGGSEAFF.

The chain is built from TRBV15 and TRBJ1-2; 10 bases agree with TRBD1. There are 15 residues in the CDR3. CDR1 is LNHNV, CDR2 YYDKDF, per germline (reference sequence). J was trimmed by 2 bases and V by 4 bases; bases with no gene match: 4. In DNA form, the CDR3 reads TGTGCCACCAGCACCCGACAGGGGGCAAACTATGGCTACACCTTC. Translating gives CATSTRQGANYGYTF. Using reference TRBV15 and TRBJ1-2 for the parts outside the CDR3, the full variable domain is DAMVIQNPRYQVTQFGKPVTLSCSQTLNHNVMYWYQQKSSQAPKLLFHYYDKDFNNEADTPDNFQSRRPNTSFCFLDIRSPGLGDTAMYLCATSTRQGANYGYTFGSGTRLTVV.

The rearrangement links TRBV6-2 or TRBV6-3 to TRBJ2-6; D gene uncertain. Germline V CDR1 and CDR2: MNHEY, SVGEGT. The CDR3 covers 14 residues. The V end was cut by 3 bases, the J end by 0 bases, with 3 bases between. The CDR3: CASSYSSGANVLTF. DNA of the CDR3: TGTGCCAGCAGTTATAGCTCTGGGGCCAACGTCCTGACTTTC.

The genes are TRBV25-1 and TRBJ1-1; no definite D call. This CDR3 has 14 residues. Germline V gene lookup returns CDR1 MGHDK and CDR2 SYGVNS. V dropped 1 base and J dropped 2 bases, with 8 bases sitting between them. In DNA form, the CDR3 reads TGTGCCAGCAGTGAATTAGCCAGCAACACTGAAGCTTTCTTT. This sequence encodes CASSELASNTEAFF.

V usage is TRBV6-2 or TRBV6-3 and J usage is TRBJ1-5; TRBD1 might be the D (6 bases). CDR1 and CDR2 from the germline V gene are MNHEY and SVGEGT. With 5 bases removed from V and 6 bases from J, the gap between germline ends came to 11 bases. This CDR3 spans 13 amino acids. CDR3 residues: CASSATGGQPQHF. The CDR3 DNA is TGTGCCAGCAGTGCGACAGGTGGTCAGCCCCAGCATTTT.

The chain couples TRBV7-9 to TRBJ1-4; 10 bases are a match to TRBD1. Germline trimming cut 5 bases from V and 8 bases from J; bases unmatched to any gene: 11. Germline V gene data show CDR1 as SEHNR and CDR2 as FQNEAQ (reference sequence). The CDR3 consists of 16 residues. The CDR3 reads CASSPGTGVGYEKLFF. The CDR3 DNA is TGTGCCAGCAGCCCCGGGACAGGGGTTGGGTACGAAAAACTGTTTTTT.

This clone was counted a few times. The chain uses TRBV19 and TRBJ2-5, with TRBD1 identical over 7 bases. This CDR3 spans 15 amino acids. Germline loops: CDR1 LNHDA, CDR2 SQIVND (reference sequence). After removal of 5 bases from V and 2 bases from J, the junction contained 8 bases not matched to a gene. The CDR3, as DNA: TGTGCCAGTAGTGTCGGGACAGTAGGTCAAGAGACCCAGTACTTC. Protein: CASSVGTVGQETQYF.

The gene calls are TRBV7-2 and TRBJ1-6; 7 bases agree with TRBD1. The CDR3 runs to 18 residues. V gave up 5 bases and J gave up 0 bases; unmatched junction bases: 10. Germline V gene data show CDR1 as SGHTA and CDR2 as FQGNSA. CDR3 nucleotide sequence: TGTGCCAGCAGCCCGCGACAGGGCCCGAGCTCCTATAATTCACCCCTCCACTTT. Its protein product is CASSPRQGPSSYNSPLHF. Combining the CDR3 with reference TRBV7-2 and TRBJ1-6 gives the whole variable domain GAGVSQSPSNKVTEKGKDVELRCDPISGHTALYWYRQSLGQGLEFLIYFQGNSAPDKSGLPSDRFSAERTGGSVSTLTIQRTQQEDSAVYLCASSPRQGPSSYNSPLHFGNGTRLTVT.